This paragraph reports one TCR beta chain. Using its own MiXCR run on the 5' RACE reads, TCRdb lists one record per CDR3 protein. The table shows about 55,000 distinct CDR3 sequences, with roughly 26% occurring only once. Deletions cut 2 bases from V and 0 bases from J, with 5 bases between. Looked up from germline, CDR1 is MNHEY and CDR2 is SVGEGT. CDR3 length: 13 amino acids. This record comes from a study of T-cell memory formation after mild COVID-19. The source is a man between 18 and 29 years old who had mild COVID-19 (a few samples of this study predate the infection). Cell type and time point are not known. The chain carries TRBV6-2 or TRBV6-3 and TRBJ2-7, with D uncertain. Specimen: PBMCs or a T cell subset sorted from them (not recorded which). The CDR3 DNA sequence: TGTGCCAGCAGTTACACCAGCTCCTACGAGCAGTACTTC. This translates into CASSYTSSYEQYF.